Below are 29 T cell receptor beta chains sequenced from a single sample in a study of shared clonotypes between healthy human individuals. Using immunoSEQ multiplex PCR, the repertoire was profiled, and TCRdb retains in-frame clones only, with some absent. This sample has roughly 490,000 clones; 70% to 80% occur once, and the top ten carry over 10%. Sequenced material: PBMCs. The receptor set was obtained from a woman between 35 and 50 years old in good health. Some clones in this sample may be carry-over from other donors' samples.

This clone was counted ten times or more. Other DNA sequences within the sample encode an identical CDR3. This chain uses TRBV9 with TRBJ1-5; TRBD1 matches at 8 bases. Germline loops: CDR1 SGDLS, CDR2 YYNGEE. The CDR3 is 13 residues long. V trimming: 3 bases; J trimming: 6 bases; junction bases outside the gene matches: 2. The CDR3 sequence is CASSDTGGQPQHF. CDR3 nucleotide sequence: TGTGCCAGCAGCGACACAGGGGGTCAGCCCCAGCATTTT.

The chain recombines TRBV18 with TRBJ1-2; 7 bases are shared with TRBD1. J gave up 4 bases and V 0 bases, and 8 bases lay outside the gene matches. The V gene's germline CDR1 is KGHSH and CDR2 LQKENI. The CDR3 is 16 amino acids. CDR3 sequence: CASSPPPGQVIYGYTF. The CDR3 DNA sequence: TGTGCCAGCTCACCACCGCCAGGACAGGTGATCTATGGCTACACCTTC.

CDR3 sequence (DNA): TGTGCCAGCAGTGACTTGCCCCCCTGCAACCTGGGAGCCTACGAGCAGTACTTC. It codes for CASSDLPPCNLGAYEQYF. The chain is built from TRBV6-4 and TRBJ2-7; tentatively, D is TRBD2 (5 bases). Trimming stripped 1 base from V and 2 bases from J, with 21 bases between. Per the germline V gene, CDR1 is MRHNA and CDR2 is SNTAGT. CDR3 length equals 18 residues.

The V and J genes are TRBV7-3 and TRBJ2-2; D is possibly TRBD2 (6 bases). The CDR3 is made up of 19 amino acids. V was pared by 0 bases and J by 3 bases, with 20 bases between. Germline V CDR1 and CDR2: SGHTA, FQGTGA. This CDR3 reads CASSLTRRVGTRDTGELFF. DNA of the CDR3: TGTGCCAGCAGCTTAACGCGGAGGGTAGGCACCAGAGACACCGGGGAGCTGTTTTTT. Full variable domain (outside the CDR3, taken from reference TRBV7-3 and TRBJ2-2): GAGVSQTPSNKVTEKGKYVELRCDPISGHTALYWYRQSLGQGPEFLIYFQGTGAADDSGLPNDRFFAVRPEGSVSTLKIQRTERGDSAVYLCASSLTRRVGTRDTGELFFGEGSRLTVL.

With regard to this clone: A read error is likely here: a far larger clone is one base away. Other DNA sequences from this sample encode an identical CDR3 as well. V usage is TRBV7-9 and J usage is TRBJ2-7, with 7 bases lining up with TRBD2. The CDR3 consists of 16 residues. Trimming cost V 0 bases and J 4 bases; bases outside gene matches: 9. Germline lookup yields CDR1 SEHNR and CDR2 FQNEAQ (reference sequence). Here the CDR3 reads CASSLAGGPTRYEQYF. The CDR3 DNA reads TGTGCCAGCAGCTTAGCGGGAGGGCCCACCAGATACGAGCAGTACTTC.

As for this clone: One end of the junction fails to match germline, which may point to a read error. The V gene is TRBV5-1, the J gene TRBJ1-1; possible D gene TRBD1, 6 bases. The CDR3 has 15 residues. The germline gives CDR1 SGHRS, CDR2 YFSETQ. CDR3 sequence: CAGSSKTGRSSEAFF. Here the CDR3 DNA reads TGCGCCGGCAGCTCTAAGACAGGCCGTTCCAGTGAAGCTTTCTTT. Looking up the rest from reference TRBV5-1 and TRBJ1-1 gives the full variable domain: KAGVTQTPRYLIKTRGQQVTLSCSPISGHRSVSWYQQTPGQGLQFLFEYFSETQRNKGNFPGRFSGRQFSNSRSEMNVSTLELGDSALYLCAGSSKTGRSSEAFFGQGTRLTVV.

Written as DNA, the CDR3 is TGTGCCAGCCGACTAGCGGGAGGTCCCTCCTACGAGCAGTACTTC. Protein: CASRLAGGPSYEQYF. This chain joins TRBV6-1 and TRBJ2-7, with 13 bases identical to TRBD2. The CDR3 has 15 amino acids. The germline CDR1 and CDR2 sequences are MNHNS and SASEGT. The junction had 4 bases not matched to a gene; V was cut back by 8 bases and J by 0 bases.

The chain employs TRBV2 and TRBJ1-1, with 8 bases lining up with TRBD1. Germline lookup yields CDR1 SNHLY and CDR2 FYNNEI. CDR3 size: 14 residues. The junction had 3 bases not matched to a gene; V was cut back by 5 bases and J by 1 base. The CDR3 reads CASSRTGWNTEAFF. The CDR3 DNA is TGTGCCAGCAGTCGGACAGGGTGGAACACTGAAGCTTTCTTT.

V and J are TRBV5-1 and TRBJ1-1; 7 bases match TRBD1. Germline values: CDR1 SGHRS, CDR2 YFSETQ. The CDR3 loop spans 12 amino acids. J gave up 7 bases and V 4 bases, and 4 bases lay outside the gene matches. The CDR3 nucleotides read TGCGCCAGCAGCACGGACAGGATTGAAGCTTTCTTT. This encodes CASSTDRIEAFF.

The chain carries TRBV7-9 and TRBJ1-3; D is perhaps TRBD1 (5 bases). This CDR3 has 16 amino acids. Trimming cost V 6 bases and J 0 bases, with 15 bases left between them. The germline CDR1 and CDR2 sequences are SEHNR and FQNEAQ (reference sequence). The chain's CDR3 is CASSRPGTGSGNTIYF. The CDR3 DNA reads TGTGCCAGCAGTCGCCCCGGGACCGGCTCTGGAAACACCATATATTTT.

V usage is TRBV7-9 and J usage is TRBJ1-1; D uncertain. The V gene lost 5 bases and the J gene lost 1 base, with 8 bases spanning the gap. This CDR3 is built from 13 residues. Germline loops: CDR1 SEHNR, CDR2 FQNEAQ (reference sequence). CDR3 residues: CASSPYGNTEAFF. Here the CDR3 DNA reads TGTGCCAGCAGCCCGTATGGGAACACTGAAGCTTTCTTT.

This clone was found a few times. The V call is TRBV16, the J call TRBJ1-2, with 7 bases aligning to TRBD1. Germline assignment: CDR1 KGHSY and CDR2 FQNENV. V was pared by 1 base and J by 3 bases, with 5 bases of the junction left unmatched. The CDR3 spans 15 residues. The CDR3 nucleotides are TGTGCCAGCAGCCAATGGGGACAGCTAGACTATGGCTACACCTTC. Translation: CASSQWGQLDYGYTF.

This clone was seen a single time. The chain employs TRBV9 and TRBJ2-3, with TRBD1 identical over 7 bases. Trimming cost V 5 bases and J 5 bases; bases outside gene matches: 5. The CDR3 length is 13 residues. Germline V gene sequence: CDR1 SGDLS, CDR2 YYNGEE. CDR3 DNA: TGTGCCAGCAGACCAACAGGGGTAGATACGCAGTATTTT. It yields the protein CASRPTGVDTQYF.

About this clone itself: This likely came from a read error, as a far larger clone is one base away. The V gene is TRBV9, the J gene TRBJ2-1; D is perhaps TRBD2 (6 bases). V was clipped by 3 bases and J by 2 bases, with 6 bases between them. The germline gives CDR1 SGDLS, CDR2 YYNGEE. This CDR3 has 13 residues. The CDR3, as DNA: TGTGCCAGCAGCGCGGGGGCCTACAATGAGCAGTTCTTC. Amino acids: CASSAGAYNEQFF.

The chain has TRBV19 and TRBJ2-3, with 7 bases matching TRBD2. This CDR3 is 13 amino acids long. CDR1 is LNHDA and CDR2 is SQIVND in the germline V gene (reference sequence). Trimming cost V 5 bases and J 4 bases; bases outside gene matches: 3. This CDR3 is CASSGLAADTQYF. CDR3 nucleotides: TGTGCCAGTAGTGGTCTAGCGGCAGATACGCAGTATTTT.

This clone was counted many times. CDR3 coding DNA: TGTGCCAGCAGTTGGGGACAGGGAGGTGCCTATGGCTACACCTTC. Amino acid sequence: CASSWGQGGAYGYTF. The rearrangement links TRBV27 to TRBJ1-2, with 9 bases lining up with TRBD1. The J segment lost 4 bases and the V segment lost 4 bases, leaving 7 bases of the junction unmatched. The germline gives CDR1 MNHEY, CDR2 SMNVEV (reference sequence). The CDR3 consists of 15 residues.

This clone was observed a single time. The V gene is TRBV18, the J gene TRBJ2-7; D is perhaps TRBD2 (6 bases). The CDR3 length is 15 residues. The germline V and J ends were trimmed by 1 base and 2 bases, with 12 bases remaining between them. Germline-derived CDR1 and CDR2 are KGHSH and LQKENI. The CDR3 sequence: CASSPRRDRTYEQYF. The CDR3 nucleotides are TGTGCCAGCTCACCACGGCGGGACCGAACCTACGAGCAGTACTTC.

The V and J genes are TRBV19 and TRBJ1-2; 9 positions match TRBD1. The CDR3 loop spans 15 amino acids. Germline lookup yields CDR1 LNHDA and CDR2 SQIVND (reference sequence). Unmatched junction bases numbered 9, after V lost 9 bases and J lost 1 base. The CDR3 coding sequence is TGTGCCAGCCTTAGCAGGGACAGGGTTAACTATGGCTACACCTTC. Translation gives CASLSRDRVNYGYTF. The full variable domain, completed using reference TRBV19 and TRBJ1-2, is DGGITQSPKYLFRKEGQNVTLSCEQNLNHDAMYWYRQDPGQGLRLIYYSQIVNDFQKGDIAEGYSVSREKKESFPLTVTSAQKNPTAFYLCASLSRDRVNYGYTFGSGTRLTVV.

CDR3 DNA sequence: TGCAGCCTTTACCCCGGGACAGCGAACAATGAGCAGTTCTTC. Amino acids: CSLYPGTANNEQFF. This chain links TRBV29-1 with TRBJ2-1; 7 positions agree with TRBD1. The CDR3 length is 14 residues. CDR1 SQVTM and CDR2 ANQGSEA come from the germline V gene. V dropped 8 bases and J dropped 5; count of bases not matched to a gene: 12.

The rearrangement links TRBV7-3 to TRBJ1-3; 10 positions match TRBD1. Germline values: CDR1 SGHTA, CDR2 FQGTGA. V shed 5 bases and J 0 bases; nucleotides not matched to a gene: 4. The CDR3 contains 16 residues. For the CDR3, the DNA is TGTGCCAGCAGCCCGCGGACAGGGGGCTCTGGAAACACCATATATTTT. Encoded protein: CASSPRTGGSGNTIYF.

The chain has TRBV7-2 and TRBJ2-6; 7 nucleotides align to TRBD2. Germline assignment: CDR1 SGHTA and CDR2 FQGNSA. This CDR3 is 16 amino acids long. Trimming cost V 5 bases and J 2 bases; bases outside gene matches: 6. The CDR3 sequence: CASSLNAGAGANVLTF. Written as DNA, the CDR3 is TGTGCCAGCAGCCTCAACGCGGGGGCTGGGGCCAACGTCCTGACTTTC.

As concerns this clone: The sample has other DNA sequences that encode this CDR3 too. The chain combines TRBV28 with TRBJ1-3; perhaps TRBD1 as D (5 bases). There are 15 residues in the CDR3. The V end lost 5 bases, the J end lost 0 bases, and 11 bases lay between the germline ends. Germline loops: CDR1 MDHEN, CDR2 SYDVKM. The CDR3 region is CASSPGGHSGNTIYF. The CDR3 DNA is TGTGCCAGCAGTCCCGGAGGACACTCTGGAAACACCATATATTTT.

DNA for the CDR3: TGTGCCAGCCGTGGACACAGGGGCCAAGAGACCCAGTACTTC. It yields the protein CASRGHRGQETQYF. The chain carries TRBV2 and TRBJ2-5; the match to TRBD1 covers 7 bases. The CDR3 totals 14 residues. With V trimmed by 8 bases and J by 1 base, 7 bases remained unmatched. Germline lookup yields CDR1 SNHLY and CDR2 FYNNEI.

The V call is TRBV27, the J call TRBJ2-6; no firm D call. Germline V gene data show CDR1 as MNHEY and CDR2 as SMNVEV (reference sequence). The CDR3 length is 13 residues. V was clipped by 2 bases and J by 2 bases, with 1 base between them. The DNA of the CDR3 is TGTGCCAGCAGTTTAACTGGGGCCAACGTCCTGACTTTC. It yields the protein CASSLTGANVLTF.

This clone appeared a few times. The chain carries TRBV19 and TRBJ1-5, with a possible D match to TRBD1 (5 bases). Germline CDR1 is LNHDA and CDR2 is SQIVND (reference sequence). Trimming cost V 7 bases and J 4 bases, with 5 bases left between them. The CDR3 has 11 residues. This CDR3 reads CASKGNQPQHF. Written as DNA, the CDR3 is TGTGCCAGTAAGGGGAATCAGCCCCAGCATTTT.

V gene TRBV11-1 combines with J gene TRBJ2-7; either TRBD1 or TRBD2 may fit D (5 bases each). The germline V and J ends were trimmed by 5 bases and 7 bases, with 18 bases remaining between them. Germline CDR1 reads SGHAT; CDR2 reads FQDESV (reference sequence). The CDR3 has 14 residues. The CDR3 nucleotides read TGTGCCAGCAGCGCAGGGACCCCCAAGTGGGAGCAGTACTTC. Its protein is CASSAGTPKWEQYF.

The rearrangement links TRBV19 to TRBJ1-2, with TRBD1 as a possible D gene (6 bases). CDR1 is LNHDA and CDR2 is SQIVND in the germline V gene (reference sequence). Trimming pared 11 bases from V and 3 bases from J, leaving 28 bases between. This CDR3 contains 17 residues. In nucleotides, the CDR3 is TGTGCCGCCAGTAAGGGACATCGGGCCCAAATTGACTATGGCTACACCTTC. Translation gives CAASKGHRAQIDYGYTF.

On this clone itself: In the same sample, other DNA sequences code for this CDR3. The chain combines TRBV28 with TRBJ1-5, with no clear D. V shed 5 bases and J shed 2 bases, with 7 bases lying between them. CDR1 is MDHEN and CDR2 is SYDVKM in the germline V gene. The CDR3 is made up of 13 amino acids. The CDR3 sequence is CASSRGGNQPQHF. The CDR3 nucleotides read TGTGCCAGCAGTCGTGGGGGCAATCAGCCCCAGCATTTT. The variable domain in full, with the rest retrieved from reference TRBV28 and TRBJ1-5, is DVKVTQSSRYLVKRTGEKVFLECVQDMDHENMFWYRQDPGLGLRLIYFSYDVKMKEKGDIPEGYSVSREKKERFSLILESASTNQTSMYLCASSRGGNQPQHFGDGTRLSIL.

The V gene is TRBV6-5, the J gene TRBJ1-2, with TRBD1 as a possible D gene (6 bases). Germline V gene data show CDR1 as MNHEY and CDR2 as SVGAGI. This CDR3 has 13 amino acids. The germline V and J ends were trimmed by 7 bases and 5 bases, with 14 bases remaining between them. CDR3 bases: TGTGCCAGCAAAACCGTGGACAGTTATGGCTACACCTTC. As protein: CASKTVDSYGYTF.